This TCR beta chain derives from a study of PD-1 blockade in classical Hodgkin lymphoma. Points from the study as a whole: Complete responders showed a baseline diversity that resembled the diversity of newly diagnosed patients. Whereas CD4+ TCR diversity had risen significantly by C4D1, CD8+ TCR diversity had not. Reported baseline diversity: healthy donors highest, relapsed/refractory patients lowest. What drove the repertoire differences, possibly disease activity or prior therapy, has not been defined.

Time point here: cycle 4 day 1 (C4D1), after five to seven weeks of nivolumab. All patients experienced relapse after autologous stem cell transplantation, and brentuximab vedotin exposure was variable. Comments on this clone: Antigen specificity is unknown.

Germline V lookup: CDR1 SEHNR, CDR2 FQNEAQ (reference sequence). CDR3 length: 12 amino acids. Trimming shortened V by 1 base and J by 8 bases, and 3 bases separated the two germline ends. Libraries were prepared by immunoSEQ multiplex PCR; TCRdb keeps only in-frame clonotypes and omits some of them. Altogether roughly 100,000 clones are present, 89% being singletons, with the ten largest covering roughly 20%. The sample here was peripheral blood mononuclear cells (PBMCs), taken before the fourth cycle of nivolumab. This TCR derives from a human donor with classical Hodgkin lymphoma. The chain joins TRBV7-9 to TRBJ2-6; D is ambiguous. The CDR3 region has the DNA TGTGCCAGCAGCTTAGGGCCCAACGTCCTGACTTTC. It yields the protein CASSLGPNVLTF.